This TCR beta chain was captured by sequencing in a study of blood T cell repertoires in COVID-19. Overall study context: Collection of acute and convalescent COVID-19 samples took place in the United States, Italy and Spain. Sources were T cells, B-cell-depleted T cells, or PBMCs; the material itself was cDNA or gDNA.

The trim removed 6 bases at V and 0 bases at J, leaving 4 bases unmatched. This CDR3 spans 15 amino acids. Germline V CDR1 and CDR2: LGHNT, FRNRAP. Per the original methods: For nucleated cells, counts were estimated from reference gene primer amplification. This table comes from immunoSEQ multiplex PCR, and its TCRdb copy is limited to in-frame clones, with some not included. V and J calls plus clone size are reproduced from that table; the DNA served to infer D and trimming. The profile covers about 150,000 clones, with around 77% appearing a single time and under 10% taken by the ten largest. Sequenced material: peripheral blood. This chain joins TRBV12-5 and TRBJ2-1; TRBD1 matches at 8 bases. This clonotype originated in a man over 45 with active or convalescent COVID-19. The CDR3 bases are TGTGCTAGTGGCCCCGGACAGGGCTCCTACAATGAGCAGTTCTTC. It translates to CASGPGQGSYNEQFF.